Shown below are 12 T cell receptor beta chains from a single sample sequenced in a study of vaccination and CD4 T cells after COVID-19. Their antigens remain unidentified. The Oncomine TCR Beta short-read assay sequenced DNA from cultured CD4+ T cells. A single record per CDR3 protein comes from TCRdb applying MiXCR to the PCR reads. The data show about 18,000 distinct CDR3 sequences, over 50% seen once. The treatment here: 10-day PBMC culture with coronavirus spike peptide pools or control peptides (ViraFEST assay). Sequenced material: CD4+ T cells from blood, cultured in vitro, taken before SARS-CoV-2 vaccination. Receptors were obtained from a human donor who had recovered from COVID-19.

The rearrangement links TRBV20-1 to TRBJ2-7; no clear D. V was cut by 6 bases and J by 1 base, with 13 bases left in between. Germline loops: CDR1 DFQATT, CDR2 SNEGSKA (reference sequence). This CDR3 contains 13 residues. The CDR3: CSATLEESYEQYF. In DNA form, the CDR3 reads TGCAGTGCCACCCTAGAGGAGTCCTACGAGCAGTACTTC.

The V call is TRBV7-3, the J call TRBJ2-1, with TRBD1 identical over 10 bases. V lost 5 bases and J lost 7; bases outside the gene matches: 5. The CDR3 is made up of 14 amino acids. CDR1 is SGHTA and CDR2 is FQGTGA in the germline V gene. CDR3 sequence: CASSADRGLNEQFF. The CDR3 DNA sequence: TGTGCCAGCAGCGCAGACAGGGGGCTAAATGAGCAGTTCTTC. Complete variable domain (other parts from reference TRBV7-3 and TRBJ2-1): GAGVSQTPSNKVTEKGKYVELRCDPISGHTALYWYRQSLGQGPEFLIYFQGTGAADDSGLPNDRFFAVRPEGSVSTLKIQRTERGDSAVYLCASSADRGLNEQFFGPGTRLTVL.

This chain uses TRBV6-1 with TRBJ1-2; 9 nucleotides agree with TRBD1. V trimming: 5 bases; J trimming: 6 bases; junction bases outside the gene matches: 7. The CDR3 has 14 amino acids. Germline-derived CDR1 and CDR2 are MNHNS and SASEGT. CDR3 nucleotides: TGTGCCAGCAGTCGCGCCGGGACAGGGAATGGCTACACCTTC. Protein product: CASSRAGTGNGYTF.

This clonotype was seen only a few times. The J gene is TRBJ1-1, the V gene TRBV24-1; D is undetermined. Trimming took off 4 bases at V and 4 bases at J, with 9 bases between the two ends. CDR1 and CDR2 from the germline V gene are KGHDR and SFDVKD. The CDR3 sequence is 13 residues long. The CDR3 reads CATSERGGTEAFF. CDR3 coding DNA: TGTGCCACCAGTGAACGAGGTGGCACTGAAGCTTTCTTT.

The sample holds a few counts of this clonotype. V usage is TRBV20-1 and J usage is TRBJ2-3; 7 bases are a match to TRBD2. Trimming removed 2 bases from V and 2 bases from J; junction bases left unmatched: 7. Looked up from germline, CDR1 is DFQATT and CDR2 is SNEGSKA (reference sequence). This CDR3 region has 15 residues. This CDR3 reads CSARTIREVTDTQYF. The CDR3 DNA is TGCAGTGCTAGAACGATCCGGGAGGTCACAGATACGCAGTATTTT.

The V gene is TRBV2, the J gene TRBJ2-1, with 11 bases identical to TRBD2. Trimming cost V 6 bases and J 8 bases; bases outside gene matches: 15. This CDR3 has 17 residues. CDR1 is SNHLY, CDR2 FYNNEI, per germline. CDR3 nucleotide sequence: TGTGCCAGCAGCCCCAACCCCGCTAGCGGGAGGCACGATGAGCAGTTCTTC. Amino acids: CASSPNPASGRHDEQFF.

The rearrangement joins TRBV7-9 to TRBJ2-1, with 7 bases identical to TRBD1. V trimming: 5 bases; J trimming: 5 bases; junction bases outside the gene matches: 9. This CDR3 contains 15 residues. The V gene's germline CDR1 is SEHNR and CDR2 FQNEAQ (reference sequence). CDR3 region: CASSPMTGPHNEQFF. The CDR3 bases are TGTGCCAGCAGCCCAATGACAGGGCCCCACAATGAGCAGTTCTTC.

The chain employs TRBV20-1 and TRBJ2-1; 8 bases align to TRBD2. The J segment lost 8 bases and the V segment lost 6 bases, leaving 12 bases of the junction unmatched. The CDR3 has 14 residues. Germline loops: CDR1 DFQATT, CDR2 SNEGSKA (reference sequence). DNA for the CDR3: TGCAGTGCCGACCCGGGACTAGGTATGCATGAGCAGTTCTTC. Protein product: CSADPGLGMHEQFF.

Concerning this clonotype itself: The junction and the germline gene differ at one end; a read error may be behind it. CDR3 bases: TGTGCCGGCAGTTCGTATAGACAGGGAGGCAGTCAGCCCCAGCATTTT. Amino acids: CAGSSYRQGGSQPQHF. The chain couples TRBV6-5 to TRBJ1-5, with 7 bases matching TRBD1. The CDR3 totals 16 residues. Germline assignment: CDR1 MNHEY and CDR2 SVGAGI.

The CDR3 DNA is TGTGCCAGTAAGGAGCTGGGCCAAGAGACCCAGTACTTC. Its translation is CASKELGQETQYF. The chain employs TRBV19 and TRBJ2-5; D uncertain. The CDR3 is 13 amino acids. CDR1 is LNHDA, CDR2 SQIVND, per germline (reference sequence). Trimming took off 7 bases at V and 1 base at J, with 10 bases between the two ends.

CDR3 bases: TGTGCCAGCAGCCCACGGGGGACACTAGCGGGGGACGGCACGCAGTATTTT. The encoded protein is CASSPRGTLAGDGTQYF. The chain carries TRBV7-2 and TRBJ2-3, with 11 bases fitting TRBD2. CDR3 length equals 17 residues. In germline, CDR1 is SGHTA, CDR2 FQGNSA. Unmatched junction bases numbered 16, after V lost 5 bases and J lost 9 bases.

The genes are TRBV14 and TRBJ1-1, with 9 bases identical to TRBD1. CDR3 length: 13 amino acids. V dropped 2 bases and J dropped 6; count of bases not matched to a gene: 1. The V gene's germline CDR1 is SGHDN and CDR2 FVKESK. The CDR3 DNA is TGTGCCAGCAGCCAATGGACAGGGGCTGAAGCTTTCTTT. Its translation is CASSQWTGAEAFF.